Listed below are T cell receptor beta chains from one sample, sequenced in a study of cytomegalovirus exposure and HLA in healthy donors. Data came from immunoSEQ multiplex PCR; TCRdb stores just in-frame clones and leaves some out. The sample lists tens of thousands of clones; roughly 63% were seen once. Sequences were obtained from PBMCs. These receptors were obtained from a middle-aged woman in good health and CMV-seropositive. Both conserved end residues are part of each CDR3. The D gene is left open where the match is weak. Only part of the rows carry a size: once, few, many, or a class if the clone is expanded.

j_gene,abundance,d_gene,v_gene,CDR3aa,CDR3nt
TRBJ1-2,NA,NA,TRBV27,CASSPRDSRGYGYTF,TGTGCCAGCAGTCCTCGGGACTCTCGGGGCTATGGCTACACCTTC
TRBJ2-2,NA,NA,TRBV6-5,CASSRSGTDMRELFF,TGTGCCAGCAGCCGTTCCGGGACTGACATGAGGGAGCTGTTTTTT
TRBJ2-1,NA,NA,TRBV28,CASSFQVYNEQFF,TGTGCCAGCAGTTTCCAGGTTTACAATGAGCAGTTCTTC
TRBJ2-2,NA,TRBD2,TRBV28,CASSFLLAGYTGELFF,TGTGCCAGCAGTTTCTTGCTAGCGGGTTACACCGGGGAGCTGTTTTTT
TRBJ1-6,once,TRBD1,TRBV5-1,CASSDGTGNSPLHF,TGCGCCAGCAGCGACGGGACAGGGAATTCACCCCTCCACTTT
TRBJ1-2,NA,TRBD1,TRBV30,CALYFQGVGGYTF,TGTGCCTTGTATTTCCAGGGGGTTGGAGGCTACACCTTC
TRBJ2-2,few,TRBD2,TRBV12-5,CASGLVRLAGELYTGELFF,TGTGCTAGTGGTTTGGTAAGACTAGCGGGAGAATTGTACACCGGGGAGCTGTTTTTT
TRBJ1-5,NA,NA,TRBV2,CASSETGLNQPQHF,TGTGCCAGCAGTGAAACAGGGCTCAATCAGCCCCAGCATTTT
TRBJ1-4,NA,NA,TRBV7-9,CASSQTGFQNEKLFF,TGTGCCAGCAGCCAGACCGGGTTTCAGAATGAAAAACTGTTTTTT
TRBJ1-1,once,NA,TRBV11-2,CASSFNLQGTEAFF,TGTGCCAGCAGCTTTAACCTACAGGGAACTGAAGCTTTCTTT
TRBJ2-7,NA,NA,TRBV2,CASSTGGPYEQYF,TGTGCCAGCTCCACGGGGGGCCCCTACGAGCAGTACTTC
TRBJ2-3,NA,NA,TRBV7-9,CASSLELGGTDTQYF,TGTGCCAGCAGCTTAGAGCTGGGCGGCACAGATACGCAGTATTTT
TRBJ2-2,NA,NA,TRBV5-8,CASSPQGVGELFF,TGTGCCAGCAGCCCGCAGGGCGTCGGGGAGCTGTTTTTT
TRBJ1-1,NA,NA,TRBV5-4,CASSPGGSNTEAFF,TGTGCCAGCAGTCCCGGGGGGTCGAACACTGAAGCTTTCTTT
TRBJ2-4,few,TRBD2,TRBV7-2,CASSPGPGGGTAKNIQYF,TGTGCCAGCAGCCCGGGGCCGGGCGGGGGAACGGCCAAAAACATTCAGTACTTC
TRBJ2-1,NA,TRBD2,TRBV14,CASSQGGSGGNEQFF,TGTGCCAGCAGCCAGGGCGGGAGCGGAGGGAATGAGCAGTTCTTC
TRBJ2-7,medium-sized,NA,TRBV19,CASSLRYNPTYEQYF,TGTGCCAGTAGTTTACGATACAACCCCACCTACGAGCAGTACTTC
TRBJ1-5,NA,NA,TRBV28,CASSLRGVFQPQHF,TGTGCCAGCAGTCTCAGGGGTGTGTTTCAGCCCCAGCATTTT
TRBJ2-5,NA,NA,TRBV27,CASRGSGLQETQYF,TGTGCCAGCAGGGGGTCAGGGCTCCAAGAGACCCAGTACTTC
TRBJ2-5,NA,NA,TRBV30,CAWTQFAGLETQYF,TGTGCCTGGACCCAGTTTGCAGGGCTTGAGACCCAGTACTTC
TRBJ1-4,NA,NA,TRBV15,CATSRVGTGGEKLFF,TGTGCCACCAGCAGAGTGGGAACAGGTGGGGAAAAACTGTTTTTT
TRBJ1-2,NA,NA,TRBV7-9,CASSLPGQVYNYGYTF,TGTGCCAGCAGCTTACCCGGTCAGGTTTATAACTATGGCTACACCTTC
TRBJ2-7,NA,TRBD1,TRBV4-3,CASSQAGTGKYEQYF,TGCGCCAGCAGCCAAGCGGGGACAGGGAAATACGAGCAGTACTTC
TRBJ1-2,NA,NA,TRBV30,CAWSDTGLGGYTF,TGTGCCTGGAGTGACACAGGGTTGGGGGGCTACACCTTC
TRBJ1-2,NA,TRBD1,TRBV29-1,CSVGGQGYGYTF,TGCAGCGTTGGGGGACAGGGCTATGGCTACACCTTC
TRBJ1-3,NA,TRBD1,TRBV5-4,CASSRDRGYGGNTIYF,TGTGCCAGCAGTCGGGACAGGGGTTATGGTGGAAACACCATATATTTT
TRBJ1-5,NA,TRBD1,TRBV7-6,CASSLTPAGQGASQPQHF,TGTGCCAGCAGCTTAACCCCGGCAGGACAGGGAGCTAGTCAGCCCCAGCATTTT
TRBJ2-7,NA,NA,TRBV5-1,CASRQGPTEQYF,TGCGCCAGCCGCCAGGGCCCTACCGAGCAGTACTTC
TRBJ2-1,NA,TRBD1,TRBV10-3,CAISGSDRGSYNEQFF,TGTGCCATCAGTGGCTCAGACAGGGGGAGTTACAATGAGCAGTTCTTC
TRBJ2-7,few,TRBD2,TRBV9,CASSPRGVAYEQYF,TGTGCCAGCAGCCCACGGGGGGTGGCCTACGAGCAGTACTTC
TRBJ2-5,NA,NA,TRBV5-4,CASSPAGVGGETQYF,TGTGCCAGCAGCCCCGCAGGTGTGGGGGGAGAGACCCAGTACTTC
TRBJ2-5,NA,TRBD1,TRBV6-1,CASSELDRGETQYF,TGTGCCAGCAGTGAACTGGACAGGGGAGAGACCCAGTACTTC
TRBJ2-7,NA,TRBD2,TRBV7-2,CASSTTSGTGGEQYF,TGTGCCAGCAGTACGACTAGCGGGACTGGGGGCGAGCAGTACTTC
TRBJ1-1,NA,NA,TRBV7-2,CASSSDRTEAFF,TGTGCCAGCAGCTCGGACAGAACTGAAGCTTTCTTT
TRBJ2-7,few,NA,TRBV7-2,CASSLLTPRYEQYF,TGTGCCAGCAGCTTATTAACCCCTAGGTACGAGCAGTACTTC
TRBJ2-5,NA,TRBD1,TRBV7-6,CASSVGQGQETQYF,TGTGCCAGCAGCGTAGGACAGGGCCAAGAGACCCAGTACTTC
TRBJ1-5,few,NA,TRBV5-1,CASSLGAEGAQPQHF,TGCGCCAGCAGCTTGGGGGCCGAGGGAGCTCAGCCCCAGCATTTT
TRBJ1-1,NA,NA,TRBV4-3,CASSPPDRLTEAFF,TGCGCCAGCAGCCCTCCGGACAGACTCACTGAAGCTTTCTTT
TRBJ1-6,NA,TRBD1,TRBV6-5,CASSYSNQGADSPLHF,TGTGCCAGCAGTTACTCGAATCAGGGGGCTGATTCACCCCTCCACTTT
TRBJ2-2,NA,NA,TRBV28,CASSLGAGDTGELFF,TGTGCCAGCAGTTTAGGCGCCGGGGACACCGGGGAGCTGTTTTTT
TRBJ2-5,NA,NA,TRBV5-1,CASSGTGPGETQYF,TGCGCCAGCAGCGGAACAGGGCCGGGAGAGACCCAGTACTTC
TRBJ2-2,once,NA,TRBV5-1,CASSLDSLGGTGELFF,TGCGCCAGCAGCTTGGATTCTCTCGGTGGCACCGGGGAGCTGTTTTTT